Detailed here is one TCR beta chain. The antigen is undetermined. The CDR3 consists of 18 residues. Trimming stripped 4 bases from V and 3 bases from J, with 20 bases between. Germline CDR1 is SGHRS and CDR2 is YFSETQ. The sample comes from a study of Ad26.COV2.S vaccination and SARS-CoV-2 variants. Study context: The vaccine Ad26.COV2.S was put into the muscle once, or twice with 56 days between. The study's findings and limits: After vaccination, substantial breadth of spike-specific CD8+ and CD4+ responses was reported.

Treatment of the sample: over 15 received Ad26.COV2.S at low or high dose, single or two shots; several received placebo; per-sample allocation not given. The study sampled participants on day 63 after the first vaccine or placebo injection. Ad26 vector vaccine expressed Wuhan-strain SARS-CoV-2 spike. Produced via immunoSEQ multiplex PCR; TCRdb's table is partial and in-frame only. The table includes about 350,000 clones, 75% to 90% detected once. The sequence was collected from a person between 18 and 60 years old who received the Ad26.COV2.S COVID-19 vaccine or a placebo. This chain uses TRBV5-1 with TRBJ1-6; D is possibly TRBD1 (6 bases). Sequencing was performed on peripheral blood, taken in a trial of Ad26.COV2.S vaccine versus placebo. The CDR3 sequence is CASSHYLRGASYNSPLHF. The DNA of the CDR3 is TGCGCCAGCAGCCACTACCTTCGGGGGGCCAGCTATAATTCACCCCTCCACTTT.